These 20 T cell receptor beta chains were sequenced from one sample in a study of T cells in localized non-small cell lung cancer. The table came from immunoSEQ multiplex PCR; TCRdb's copy has only in-frame clones and leaves some out. The sample lists 25,000 to 35,000 clones, over 75% occurring once. Sequencing was performed on peripheral blood, taken before any cancer treatment. Receptors originate from a male donor aged 60 or over with stage III squamous cell lung carcinoma.

The CDR3 reads CASSLRQVGGYTF. CDR3 nucleotide sequence: TGTGCCAGCAGCTTGAGGCAGGTGGGTGGCTACACCTTC. The gene calls are TRBV5-6 and TRBJ1-2; D unresolved. CDR3 length: 13 residues. V was trimmed by 1 base and J by 7 bases, leaving 11 bases between them. Looked up from germline, CDR1 is SGHDT and CDR2 is YYEEEE.

This clone showed up just once. The chain is built from TRBV28 and TRBJ2-7; 9 nucleotides agree with TRBD1. Germline CDR1 is MDHEN and CDR2 is SYDVKM. CDR3 size: 15 residues. The trim removed 5 bases at V and 4 bases at J, leaving 9 bases unmatched. CDR3 in amino acids: CASSGAGTGLYEQYF. CDR3 in DNA: TGTGCCAGCAGTGGGGCTGGGACAGGGCTTTACGAGCAGTACTTC.

Note on this clone: Mismatch with germline at one junction end may stem from a read error. This sequence joins TRBV5-4 and TRBJ1-2, with D maybe TRBD1 (5 bases). In germline, CDR1 is SGHNT, CDR2 YYREEE (reference sequence). CDR3 length: 13 amino acids. The CDR3 bases are TGTGCCAGCAGCTCCGGGACGGCCTATAGCTACACCTTC. Its protein product is CASSSGTAYSYTF.

This clone came up a few times. This rearrangement joins TRBV7-6 to TRBJ2-1, with D tentatively TRBD1 (6 bases). Trimming pared 4 bases from V and 6 bases from J, leaving 13 bases between. This CDR3 region has 14 residues. Germline V gives CDR1 SGHVS, CDR2 FNYEAQ. This CDR3 reads CASSSQGRVNEQFF. The CDR3 nucleotides read TGTGCCAGCAGCTCACAGGGTCGGGTCAATGAGCAGTTCTTC.

This clone was seen only a few times. The junction and the germline gene differ at one end; a read error may be behind it. J is TRBJ2-1 and V is TRBV7-7; D is perhaps TRBD1 (5 bases). The CDR3 length is 13 residues. Germline V CDR1 and CDR2: SSHAT, FNYEAQ (reference sequence). The CDR3 sequence: CASSPTGDSEQFF. DNA for the CDR3: TGTGCTAGCAGCCCAACCGGTGACAGTGAGCAGTTCTTC.

The chain couples TRBV27 to TRBJ1-2; no firm D call. The CDR3 covers 17 residues. Germline-derived CDR1 and CDR2 are MNHEY and SMNVEV (reference sequence). V was trimmed by 2 bases and J by 2 bases, leaving 18 bases between them. This CDR3 is CASSLRYSSPDNYGYTF. In DNA form, the CDR3 reads TGTGCCAGCAGTTTACGCTATTCCAGTCCAGACAACTATGGCTACACCTTC.

This clone was recorded a few times. Additional DNA sequences in this sample encode the identical CDR3. The chain carries TRBV19 and TRBJ1-5; D is ambiguous. Between the trimmed V and J ends, which lost 3 bases and 0 bases, there was a span of 9 bases. The length of the CDR3 is 15 residues. In germline, CDR1 is LNHDA, CDR2 SQIVND (reference sequence). This chain's CDR3 is CASSIIGDSNQPQHF. The CDR3 DNA follows: TGTGCCAGTAGTATTATAGGCGATAGCAATCAGCCCCAGCATTTT.

This clone was observed once. The V and J genes are TRBV6-6 and TRBJ2-3, with D tentatively TRBD2 (6 bases). The V end was cut by 6 bases, the J end by 2 bases, with 15 bases between. The CDR3 is made up of 15 amino acids. Germline V CDR1 and CDR2: MNHNY, SVGAGI (reference sequence). The CDR3 is CASSARDLATDTQYF. The CDR3 DNA sequence: TGTGCCAGCAGCGCCCGGGACTTGGCCACAGATACGCAGTATTTT.

In its sample, this clone is large (0.1 to 1%). The V call is TRBV6-1, the J call TRBJ1-2, with 8 bases fitting TRBD1. The V and J ends lost 7 bases and 4 bases, in that order; junction bases with no gene match: 5. Germline V CDR1 and CDR2: MNHNS, SASEGT. This CDR3 region has 13 residues. DNA of the CDR3: TGTGCCAGCACTACAGGACAGGGCTATGGCTACACCTTC. This encodes CASTTGQGYGYTF.

This clone was picked up one time. V and J are TRBV6-4 and TRBJ2-7; D remains ambiguous. This CDR3 has 14 amino acids. V lost 4 bases and J 7 bases, leaving 17 bases between the germline ends. The germline V gene has CDR1 MRHNA and CDR2 SNTAGT. CDR3 nucleotide sequence: TGTGCCAGCAGTGCCTCATGGGATGTAGGGGAGCAGTACTTC. It encodes CASSASWDVGEQYF.

This chain uses TRBV4-3 with TRBJ2-2; D tentatively reads TRBD1 or TRBD2 (5 bases each). This CDR3 contains 14 residues. Deletions cut 10 bases from V and 2 bases from J, with 14 bases between. From germline, CDR1 is LGHNA and CDR2 YSLEER. CDR3 amino acids: CATGTGFNTGELFF. CDR3 nucleotide sequence: TGCGCCACTGGGACGGGATTTAACACCGGGGAGCTGTTTTTT.

The V gene is TRBV19, the J gene TRBJ1-2, with D possibly matching TRBD1 (5 bases). This CDR3 region has 13 residues. Trimming removed 3 bases from V and 3 bases from J, with 8 bases in between. The V gene's germline CDR1 is LNHDA and CDR2 SQIVND (reference sequence). The CDR3 DNA sequence: TGTGCCAGTAGTATCCGAGGGGACTATGGCTACACCTTC. This codes for CASSIRGDYGYTF. Supplemented by reference TRBV19 and TRBJ1-2, the full variable domain reads DGGITQSPKYLFRKEGQNVTLSCEQNLNHDAMYWYRQDPGQGLRLIYYSQIVNDFQKGDIAEGYSVSREKKESFPLTVTSAQKNPTAFYLCASSIRGDYGYTFGSGTRLTVV.

Remarks on this clone: The germline gene is not matched at one end of the junction; a read error may be the cause. The rearrangement uses TRBV28 and TRBJ2-7; D is unresolved. Germline CDR1 MDHEN, CDR2 SYDVKM. This CDR3 spans 11 amino acids. The CDR3 is CASSTSHEQYF. CDR3 nucleotides: TGTGCCAGCAGCACCTCCCACGAGCAGTACTTC.

The chain links TRBV4-1 to TRBJ2-7; D call uncertain. This CDR3 spans 14 amino acids. V lost 4 bases and J 2 bases, leaving 12 bases between the germline ends. Germline CDR1 MGHRA, CDR2 YSYEKL. This CDR3 is CASSPAEVAYEQYF. CDR3 in DNA: TGCGCCAGCAGCCCCGCAGAGGTAGCCTACGAGCAGTACTTC.

This clone has only a few counts. The V gene is TRBV27, the J gene TRBJ2-7, with TRBD2 identical over 7 bases. Unmatched junction bases numbered 11, after V lost 5 bases and J lost 7 bases. The CDR3 consists of 14 residues. Looked up from germline, CDR1 is MNHEY and CDR2 is SMNVEV (reference sequence). Here the CDR3 reads CASSPGTITVEQYF. Written as DNA, the CDR3 is TGTGCCAGCAGTCCCGGGACTATCACTGTGGAGCAGTACTTC.

The V gene is TRBV9, the J gene TRBJ2-1; TRBD2 aligns across 9 bases. Germline trimming cut 0 bases from V and 2 bases from J; bases unmatched to any gene: 3. CDR1 and CDR2 from the germline V gene are SGDLS and YYNGEE. The CDR3 consists of 16 residues. Here the CDR3 DNA reads TGTGCCAGCAGCGTAGAAAGCGGGAGGACCTACAATGAGCAGTTCTTC. This gives the protein CASSVESGRTYNEQFF.

The chain recombines TRBV6-6 with TRBJ1-2; tentatively, D is TRBD1 (5 bases). The CDR3 runs to 15 residues. V was cut by 0 bases and J by 3 bases, with 11 bases left in between. Germline CDR1 is MNHNY and CDR2 is SVGAGI (reference sequence). CDR3 region: CASSYSNRNYYGYTF. For the CDR3, the DNA is TGTGCCAGCAGTTACTCCAACAGGAACTACTATGGCTACACCTTC.

The chain uses TRBV9 and TRBJ2-2; a possible D gene is TRBD2 (5 bases). Germline loops: CDR1 SGDLS, CDR2 YYNGEE. CDR3 length equals 14 residues. Trimming took off 0 bases at V and 6 bases at J, with 9 bases between the two ends. CDR3 in DNA: TGTGCCAGCAGCGTAGTTGAGGGAGCCGGGGAGCTGTTTTTT. It yields the protein CASSVVEGAGELFF.

The chain employs TRBV27 and TRBJ2-3, with TRBD2 identical over 12 bases. The germline CDR1 and CDR2 sequences are MNHEY and SMNVEV (reference sequence). This CDR3 is built from 17 residues. Trimming removed 4 bases from V and 4 bases from J; junction bases left unmatched: 9. Written as DNA, the CDR3 is TGTGCCAGCAGTTACTCCCTCCTAGCGGGAGGGCCAGATACGCAGTATTTT. Amino acid sequence: CASSYSLLAGGPDTQYF.

This chain connects TRBV16 to TRBJ1-3; D gene ambiguous. Germline assignment: CDR1 KGHSY and CDR2 FQNENV. Deletions cut 4 bases from V and 5 bases from J, with 9 bases between. The CDR3 length is 13 residues. The CDR3 here is CASSLDERNTIYF. Here the CDR3 DNA reads TGTGCCAGCAGCCTGGACGAGAGAAACACCATATATTTT.